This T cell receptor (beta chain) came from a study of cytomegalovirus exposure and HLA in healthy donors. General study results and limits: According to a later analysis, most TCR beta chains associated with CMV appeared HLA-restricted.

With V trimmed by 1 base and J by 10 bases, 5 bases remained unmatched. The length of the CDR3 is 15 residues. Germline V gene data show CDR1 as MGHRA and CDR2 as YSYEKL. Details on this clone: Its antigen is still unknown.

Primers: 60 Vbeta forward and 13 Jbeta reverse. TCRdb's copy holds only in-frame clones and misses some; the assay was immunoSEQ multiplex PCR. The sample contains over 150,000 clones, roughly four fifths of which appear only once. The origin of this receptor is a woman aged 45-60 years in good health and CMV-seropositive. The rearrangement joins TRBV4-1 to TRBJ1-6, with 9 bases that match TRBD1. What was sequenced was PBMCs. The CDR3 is CASSQGTGGGSPLHF. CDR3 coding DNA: TGCGCCAGCAGCCAAGGTACAGGGGGCGGATCACCCCTCCACTTT.